The 21 T cell receptor beta chains below were found in one sample sequenced in a study of shared clonotypes between healthy human individuals. Clones were read by immunoSEQ multiplex PCR, and TCRdb kept only the in-frame ones, dropping some. The repertoire holds around 240,000 clones, with 50% to 75% as singletons. The sequenced sample was memory CD4+ T cells sorted from blood. Subset given: CD45RA-negative fraction. Every receptor here comes from a man aged 25-40 years in good health.

Only a few counts were recorded for this clone. The chain uses TRBV2 and TRBJ1-5; no clear D. V lost 6 bases, J lost 9 bases, and 12 bases lay in between. This CDR3 comprises 12 residues. The germline gives CDR1 SNHLY, CDR2 FYNNEI. The CDR3, as DNA: TGTGCCAGCAGCCTGATCGTCTGGCCCCAGCATTTT. Translating it yields CASSLIVWPQHF.

V gene TRBV13 combines with J gene TRBJ2-6; the D call may be TRBD1 or TRBD2 (5 bases each). The CDR3 sequence is 13 residues long. The germline gives CDR1 PRHDT, CDR2 FYEKMQ (reference sequence). Trimming pared 10 bases from V and 3 bases from J, leaving 10 bases between. CDR3 sequence: CATGRSGANVLTF. For the CDR3, the DNA is TGTGCCACGGGGCGGAGTGGGGCCAACGTCCTGACTTTC.

V usage is TRBV10-3 and J usage is TRBJ2-7, with D unclear. CDR1 is ENHRY, CDR2 SYGVKD, per germline. V was trimmed by 0 bases and J by 2 bases, leaving 5 bases between them. The CDR3 loop spans 13 amino acids. CDR3 protein: CAISESDPYEQYF. For the CDR3, the DNA is TGTGCCATCAGTGAGTCTGACCCCTACGAGCAGTACTTC.

This chain joins TRBV5-5 and TRBJ2-2; unclear D gene. Trimming took 0 bases from V and 8 from J, leaving 17 bases between them. Per the germline V gene, CDR1 is SGHKS and CDR2 is YYEKEE (reference sequence). The CDR3 has 16 residues. CDR3 nucleotides: TGTGCCAGCAGCTTGGGGGTCTACGTCAGAGAAGGGGAGCTGTTTTTT. Its protein product is CASSLGVYVREGELFF.

The rearrangement joins TRBV7-2 to TRBJ2-3; D is undetermined. From germline, CDR1 is SGHTA and CDR2 FQGNSA. The CDR3 spans 13 residues. V was trimmed by 2 bases and J by 4 bases, leaving 7 bases between them. Here the CDR3 reads CASSLSTADTQYF. As DNA, the CDR3 is TGTGCCAGCAGCTTATCGACGGCAGATACGCAGTATTTT.

This chain joins TRBV29-1 and TRBJ2-7, with a possible D match to TRBD1 (6 bases). Per the germline V gene, CDR1 is SQVTM and CDR2 is ANQGSEA. The CDR3 loop spans 13 amino acids. V lost 4 bases, J lost 7 bases, and 17 bases lay in between. The CDR3 loop reads CSVAGTRRGEQYF. The DNA for the CDR3 is TGCAGCGTTGCCGGGACACGCAGGGGTGAGCAGTACTTC.

The V and J genes are TRBV5-4 and TRBJ2-2; TRBD1 agrees at 7 bases. Germline CDR1 reads SGHNT; CDR2 reads YYREEE (reference sequence). This CDR3 spans 14 amino acids. The V gene end was trimmed by 4 bases and the J gene end by 4 bases; junction bases not matched to a gene: 4. The CDR3 DNA is TGTGCCAGCAGCGGCACAGGGGTCACCGGGGAGCTGTTTTTT. Amino acid sequence: CASSGTGVTGELFF.

The chain is built from TRBV5-1 and TRBJ2-5; 9 bases align to TRBD2. The CDR3 is 15 amino acids. CDR1 SGHRS and CDR2 YFSETQ come from the germline V gene. V dropped 0 bases and J dropped 6; count of bases not matched to a gene: 6. CDR3 in DNA: TGCGCCAGCAGCTTGGGCGGGAGGGCCAGTAAGACCCAGTACTTC. This encodes CASSLGGRASKTQYF.

The chain employs TRBV11-2 and TRBJ2-2, with D uncertain. The CDR3 totals 14 residues. V lost 2 bases to trimming and J lost 1 base, with 5 bases between them. The germline gives CDR1 SGHAT, CDR2 FQNNGV. The CDR3 bases are TGTGCCAGCAGCTTACTAGAGAACACCGGGGAGCTGTTTTTT. This codes for CASSLLENTGELFF.

In this sample, this clone turned up a few times. In DNA form, the CDR3 reads TGTGCCAGCTGGGTTAAGAGTGGCTACACCTTC. It encodes CASWVKSGYTF. The chain links TRBV28 to TRBJ1-2; D unclear. CDR1 MDHEN and CDR2 SYDVKM come from the germline V gene. The CDR3 is 11 residues long. Trimming cost V 8 bases and J 7 bases, with 11 bases left between them.

This chain joins TRBV10-2 and TRBJ1-1, with D possibly being TRBD1 (6 bases). The V end lost 3 bases, the J end lost 4 bases, and 9 bases lay between the germline ends. The CDR3 is 13 residues long. The germline gives CDR1 WSHSY, CDR2 SAAADI. The DNA for the CDR3 is TGCGCCAGCAGTGACAGGGGTGTCACTGAAGCTTTCTTT. Encoded protein: CASSDRGVTEAFF.

The chain is built from TRBV10-3 and TRBJ2-3; D is ambiguous. CDR1 is ENHRY and CDR2 is SYGVKD in the germline V gene. Trimming removed 8 bases from V and 2 bases from J, with 5 bases in between. The CDR3 runs to 11 residues. CDR3 residues: CAIGVTDTQYF. In DNA form, the CDR3 reads TGTGCCATCGGAGTCACAGATACGCAGTATTTT.

The V gene is TRBV9, the J gene TRBJ2-7; D is ambiguous. The CDR3 covers 16 residues. Germline values: CDR1 SGDLS, CDR2 YYNGEE. V was pared by 0 bases and J by 0 bases, with 13 bases between. CDR3 coding DNA: TGTGCCAGCAGCGTAGGCGGCGGAACGAGCTCCTACGAGCAGTACTTC. Translating it yields CASSVGGGTSSYEQYF.

Only a few counts were recorded for this clone. The chain has TRBV2 and TRBJ1-1; D possibly corresponds to TRBD1 (6 bases). Per germline, CDR1 SNHLY and CDR2 FYNNEI. The CDR3 consists of 11 residues. Trimming removed 10 bases at V and 1 base at J, with 7 bases between. The CDR3 region has the DNA TGTGCCACGGGACAGAACACTGAAGCTTTCTTT. This sequence encodes CATGQNTEAFF.

The genes are TRBV7-2 and TRBJ2-3, with D uncertain. This CDR3 has 12 residues. The germline V gene has CDR1 SGHTA and CDR2 FQGNSA. Trimming removed 3 bases at V and 8 bases at J, with 9 bases between. The chain's CDR3 is CASSLSALTQYF. The CDR3 nucleotides are TGTGCCAGCAGCTTGAGCGCTCTTACGCAGTATTTT.

CDR3 DNA sequence: TGTGCCAGCAGCCTCGCGGACCTGATCACAGATACGCAGTATTTT. This gives the protein CASSLADLITDTQYF. The chain carries TRBV9 and TRBJ2-3; D gene ambiguous. The CDR3 extends over 15 amino acids. Trimming took off 4 bases at V and 2 bases at J, with 14 bases between the two ends. Germline V gene lookup returns CDR1 SGDLS and CDR2 YYNGEE. Variable domain in full (rest from reference TRBV9 and TRBJ2-3): DSGVTQTPKHLITATGQRVTLRCSPRSGDLSVYWYQQSLDQGLQFLIQYYNGEERAKGNILERFSAQQFPDLHSELNLSSLELGDSALYFCASSLADLITDTQYFGPGTRLTVL.

CDR3 coding DNA: TGTGCCACCAGCAGAGATCAGGGGACCCGCCACAATGAGCAGTTCTTC. Amino acid sequence: CATSRDQGTRHNEQFF. This chain uses TRBV15 with TRBJ2-1, with TRBD1 as a possible D gene (6 bases). This CDR3 is 16 amino acids long. Trimming stripped 0 bases from V and 5 bases from J, with 14 bases between. Germline CDR1 and CDR2: LNHNV and YYDKDF (reference sequence).

This sequence joins TRBV7-2 and TRBJ2-1, with D maybe TRBD1 (6 bases). Trimming removed 5 bases from V and 14 bases from J, with 16 bases in between. Germline V gene lookup returns CDR1 SGHTA and CDR2 FQGNSA. This CDR3 is built from 12 residues. CDR3 sequence: CASSPRTGTKFF. For the CDR3, the DNA is TGTGCCAGCAGCCCCCGTACGGGGACAAAGTTCTTC.

The V and J genes are TRBV28 and TRBJ1-3, with D possibly TRBD1 on 5 matching bases. Deletions cut 1 base from V and 2 bases from J, with 12 bases between. Germline V gene lookup returns CDR1 MDHEN and CDR2 SYDVKM. This CDR3 spans 16 amino acids. CDR3 amino acids: CASSLSGPETGNTIYF. CDR3 DNA: TGTGCCAGCAGTTTATCAGGGCCCGAGACTGGAAACACCATATATTTT.

This chain connects TRBV19 to TRBJ2-2; 10 positions agree with TRBD2. Germline trimming cut 6 bases from V and 1 base from J; bases unmatched to any gene: 2. CDR1 is LNHDA, CDR2 SQIVND, per germline (reference sequence). The CDR3 covers 15 residues. The CDR3 here is CASRRTSGNTGELFF. The CDR3 bases are TGTGCCAGTAGGAGGACTAGCGGGAACACCGGGGAGCTGTTTTTT.

V gene TRBV15 combines with J gene TRBJ2-2, with unresolved D. Germline assignment: CDR1 LNHNV and CDR2 YYDKDF (reference sequence). The CDR3 consists of 14 residues. Trimming shortened V by 1 base and J by 4 bases, and 7 bases separated the two germline ends. CDR3 sequence (DNA): TGTGCCACCAGCAGAGGGTCCTCCACCGGGGAGCTGTTTTTT. This translates into CATSRGSSTGELFF.